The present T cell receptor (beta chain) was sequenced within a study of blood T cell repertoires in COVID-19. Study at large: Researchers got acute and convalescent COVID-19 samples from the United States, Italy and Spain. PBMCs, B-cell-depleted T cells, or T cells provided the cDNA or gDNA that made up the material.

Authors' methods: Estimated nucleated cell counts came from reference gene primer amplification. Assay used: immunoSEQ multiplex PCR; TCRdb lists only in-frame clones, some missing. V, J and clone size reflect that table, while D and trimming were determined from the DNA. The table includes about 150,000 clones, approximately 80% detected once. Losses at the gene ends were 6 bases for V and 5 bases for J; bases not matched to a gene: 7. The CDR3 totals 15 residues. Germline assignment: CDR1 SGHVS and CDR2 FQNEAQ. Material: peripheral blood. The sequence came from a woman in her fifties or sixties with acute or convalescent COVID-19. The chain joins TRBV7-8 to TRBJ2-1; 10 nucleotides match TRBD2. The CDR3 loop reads CASRPGLALDNEQFF. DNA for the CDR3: TGTGCCAGCAGACCGGGACTAGCGCTAGACAATGAGCAGTTCTTC. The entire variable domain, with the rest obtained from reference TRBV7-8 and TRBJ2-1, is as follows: GAGVSQSPRYKVAKRGQDVALRCDPISGHVSLFWYQQALGQGPEFLTYFQNEAQLDKSGLPSDRFFAERPEGSVSTLKIQRTQQEDSAVYLCASRPGLALDNEQFFGPGTRLTVL.